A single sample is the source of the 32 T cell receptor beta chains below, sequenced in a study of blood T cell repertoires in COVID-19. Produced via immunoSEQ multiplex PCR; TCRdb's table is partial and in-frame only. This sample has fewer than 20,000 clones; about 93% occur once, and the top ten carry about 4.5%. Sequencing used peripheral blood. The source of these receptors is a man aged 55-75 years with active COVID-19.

Written as DNA, the CDR3 is TGTGCCAGCAGCTTAGTTTGGCACGGAGGGCCTCAGCCCCAGCATTTT. Amino acids: CASSLVWHGGPQPQHF. V and J are TRBV7-8 and TRBJ1-5; the D is unclear. Germline V lookup: CDR1 SGHVS, CDR2 FQNEAQ. V was cut by 1 base and J by 6 bases, with 16 bases left in between. The CDR3 has 16 residues.

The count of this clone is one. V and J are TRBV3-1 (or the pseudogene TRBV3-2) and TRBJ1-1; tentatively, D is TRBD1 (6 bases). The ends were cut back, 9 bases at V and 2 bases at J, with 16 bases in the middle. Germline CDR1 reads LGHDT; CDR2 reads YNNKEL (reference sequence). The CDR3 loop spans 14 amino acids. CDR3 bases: TGTGCCAGTACGTACGCGGACAGCAACACTGAAGCTTTCTTT. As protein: CASTYADSNTEAFF.

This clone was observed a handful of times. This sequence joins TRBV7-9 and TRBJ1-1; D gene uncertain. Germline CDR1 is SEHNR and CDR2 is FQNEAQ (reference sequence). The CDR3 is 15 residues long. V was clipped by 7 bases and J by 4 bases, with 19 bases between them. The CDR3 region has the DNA TGTGCCAGCACACCCCCCGGACCCCGGGGCACTGAAGCTTTCTTT. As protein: CASTPPGPRGTEAFF.

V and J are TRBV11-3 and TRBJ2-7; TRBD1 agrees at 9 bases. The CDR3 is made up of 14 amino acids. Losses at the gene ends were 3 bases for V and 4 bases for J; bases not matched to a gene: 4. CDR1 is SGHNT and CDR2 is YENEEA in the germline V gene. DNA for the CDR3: TGTGCCAGCAGCTTGCTAGGGACAGGGTACGAGCAGTACGTC. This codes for CASSLLGTGYEQYV.

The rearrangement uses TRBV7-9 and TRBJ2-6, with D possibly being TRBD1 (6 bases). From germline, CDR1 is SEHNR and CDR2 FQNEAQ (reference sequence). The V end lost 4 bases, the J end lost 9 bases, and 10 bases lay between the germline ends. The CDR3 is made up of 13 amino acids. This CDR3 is CASSWDNYNVLTF. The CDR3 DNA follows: TGTGCCAGCAGCTGGGACAATTACAACGTCCTGACTTTC.

The CDR3 bases are TGTGCCAGCAGCAAATTTTGGCTCAAAGGGGCCAATCAGCCCCAGCATTTT. It codes for CASSKFWLKGANQPQHF. The chain combines TRBV21-1 with TRBJ1-5; no check of the table's D call, TRBD1, against the DNA was made. TRBV21-1 is deemed a pseudogene. This CDR3 has 17 amino acids.

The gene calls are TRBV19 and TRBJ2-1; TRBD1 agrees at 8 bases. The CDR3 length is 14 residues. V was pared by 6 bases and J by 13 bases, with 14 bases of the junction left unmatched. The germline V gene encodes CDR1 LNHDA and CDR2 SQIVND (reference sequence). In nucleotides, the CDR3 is TGTGCCAGTAGCATAAACCCACGGGACAGGTTACAGTTCTTC. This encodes CASSINPRDRLQFF.

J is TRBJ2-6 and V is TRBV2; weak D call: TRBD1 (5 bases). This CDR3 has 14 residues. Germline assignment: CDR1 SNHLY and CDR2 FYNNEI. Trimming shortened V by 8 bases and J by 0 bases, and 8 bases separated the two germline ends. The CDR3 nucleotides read TGTGCCAGCTCGACAGACTCTGGGGCCAACGTCCTGACTTTC. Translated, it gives CASSTDSGANVLTF. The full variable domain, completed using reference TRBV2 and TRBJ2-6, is EPEVTQTPSHQVTQMGQEVILRCVPISNHLYFYWYRQILGQKVEFLVSFYNNEISEKSEIFDDQFSVERPDGSNFTLKIRSTKLEDSAMYFCASSTDSGANVLTFGAGSRLTVL.

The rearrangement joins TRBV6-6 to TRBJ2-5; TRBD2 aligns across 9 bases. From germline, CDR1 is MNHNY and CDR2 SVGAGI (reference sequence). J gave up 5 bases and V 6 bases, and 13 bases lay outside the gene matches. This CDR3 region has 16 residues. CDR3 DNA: TGTGCCAGCAGACCGTTGACGCGGGGGGGCGATGAGACCCAGTACTTC. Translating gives CASRPLTRGGDETQYF.

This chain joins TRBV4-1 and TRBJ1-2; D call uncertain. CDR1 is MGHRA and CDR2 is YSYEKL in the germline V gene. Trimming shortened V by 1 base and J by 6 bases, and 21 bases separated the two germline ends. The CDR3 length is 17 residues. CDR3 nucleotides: TGCGCCAGCAGCCAAGCTCCCCCCCCCACCGGGGTGAATGGCTACACCTTC. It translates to CASSQAPPPTGVNGYTF.

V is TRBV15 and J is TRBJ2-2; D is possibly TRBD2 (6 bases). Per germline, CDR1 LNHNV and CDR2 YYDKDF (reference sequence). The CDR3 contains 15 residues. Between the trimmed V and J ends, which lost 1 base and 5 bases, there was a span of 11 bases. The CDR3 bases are TGTGCCACCAGCAGAGCCTCGGGGGTTACCGGGGAGCTGTTTTTT. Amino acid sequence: CATSRASGVTGELFF.

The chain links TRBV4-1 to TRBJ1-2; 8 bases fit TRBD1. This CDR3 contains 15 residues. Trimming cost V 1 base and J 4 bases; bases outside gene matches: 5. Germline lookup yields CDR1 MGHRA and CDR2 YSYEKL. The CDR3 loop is CASSQVTGEVYGYTF. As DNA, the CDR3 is TGCGCCAGCAGCCAAGTGACAGGGGAGGTCTATGGCTACACCTTC.

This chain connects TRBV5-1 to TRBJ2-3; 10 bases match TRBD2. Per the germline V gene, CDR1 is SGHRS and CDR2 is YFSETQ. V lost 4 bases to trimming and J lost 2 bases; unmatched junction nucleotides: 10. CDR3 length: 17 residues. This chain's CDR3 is CASSPGVAGGFTDTQYF. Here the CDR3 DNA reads TGCGCCAGCAGCCCCGGGGTAGCGGGGGGCTTCACAGATACGCAGTATTTT.

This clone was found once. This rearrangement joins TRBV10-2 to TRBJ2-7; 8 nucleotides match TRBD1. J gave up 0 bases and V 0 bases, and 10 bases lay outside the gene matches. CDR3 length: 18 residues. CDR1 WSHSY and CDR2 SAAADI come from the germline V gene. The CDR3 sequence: CASSESYRGLRGSYEQYV. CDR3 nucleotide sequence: TGCGCCAGCAGTGAGTCGTACAGGGGGTTGAGGGGCTCCTACGAGCAGTACGTC.

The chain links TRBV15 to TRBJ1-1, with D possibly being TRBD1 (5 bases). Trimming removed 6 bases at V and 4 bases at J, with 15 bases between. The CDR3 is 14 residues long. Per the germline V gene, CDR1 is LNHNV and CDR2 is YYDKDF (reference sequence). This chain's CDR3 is CATSHRPLSTEAFF. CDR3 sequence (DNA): TGTGCCACCAGTCACAGGCCGTTGAGCACTGAAGCTTTCTTT.

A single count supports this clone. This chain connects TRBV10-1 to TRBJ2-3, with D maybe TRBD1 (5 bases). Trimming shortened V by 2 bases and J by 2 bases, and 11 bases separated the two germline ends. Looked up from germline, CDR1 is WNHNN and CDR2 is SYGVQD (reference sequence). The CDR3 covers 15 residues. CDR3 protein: CASSEHRRPTDTQYF. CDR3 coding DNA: TGCGCCAGCAGTGAGCACAGGAGACCCACAGATACGCAGTATTTT.

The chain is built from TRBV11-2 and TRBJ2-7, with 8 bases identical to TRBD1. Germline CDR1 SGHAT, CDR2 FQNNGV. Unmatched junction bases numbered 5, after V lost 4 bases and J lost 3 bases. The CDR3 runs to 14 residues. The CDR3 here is CASSSDRVIYEQYF. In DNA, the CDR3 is TGTGCCAGCAGCTCGGACAGGGTAATCTACGAGCAGTACTTC.

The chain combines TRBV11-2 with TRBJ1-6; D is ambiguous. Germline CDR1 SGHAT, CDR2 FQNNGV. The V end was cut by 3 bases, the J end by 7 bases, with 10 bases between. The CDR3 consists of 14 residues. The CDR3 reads CASSLTGTNSPLHF. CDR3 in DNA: TGTGCCAGCAGCTTGACTGGCACCAATTCACCCCTCCACTTT.

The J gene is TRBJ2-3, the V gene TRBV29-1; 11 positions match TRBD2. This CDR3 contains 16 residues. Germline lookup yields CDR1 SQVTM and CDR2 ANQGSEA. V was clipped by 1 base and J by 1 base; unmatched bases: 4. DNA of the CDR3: TGCAGCGTTGAAGGTAGCGGGGGGGGAGGCACAGATACGCAGTATTTT. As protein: CSVEGSGGGGTDTQYF.

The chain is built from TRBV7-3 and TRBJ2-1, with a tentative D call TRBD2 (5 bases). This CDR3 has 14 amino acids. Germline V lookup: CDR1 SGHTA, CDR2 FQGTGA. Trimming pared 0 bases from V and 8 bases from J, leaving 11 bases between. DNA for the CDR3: TGTGCCAGCAGCTTAACGAGGGATTTCGATGAGCAGTTCTTC. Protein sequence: CASSLTRDFDEQFF.

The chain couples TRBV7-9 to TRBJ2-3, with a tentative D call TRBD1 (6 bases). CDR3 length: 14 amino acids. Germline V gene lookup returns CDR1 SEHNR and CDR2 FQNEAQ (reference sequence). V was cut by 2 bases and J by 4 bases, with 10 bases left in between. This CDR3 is CASSLSGQPDTQYF. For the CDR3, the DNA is TGTGCCAGCAGCTTAAGTGGACAGCCAGATACGCAGTATTTT.

CDR3 region: CASSLGEGRNDGYTF. The CDR3 DNA reads TGTGCCAGCAGCTTAGGCGAGGGTCGAAACGATGGCTACACCTTC. The chain couples TRBV13 to TRBJ1-2, with D uncertain. The length of the CDR3 is 15 residues. Between the trimmed V and J ends, which lost 0 bases and 6 bases, there was a span of 14 bases. CDR1 is PRHDT, CDR2 FYEKMQ, per germline (reference sequence).

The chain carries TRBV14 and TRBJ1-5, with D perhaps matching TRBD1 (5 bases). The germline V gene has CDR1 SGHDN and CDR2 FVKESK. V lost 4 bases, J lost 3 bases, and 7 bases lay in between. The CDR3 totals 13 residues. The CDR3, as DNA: TGTGCCAGCAGCCCAGGGTCCAATCAGCCCCAGCATTTT. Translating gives CASSPGSNQPQHF.

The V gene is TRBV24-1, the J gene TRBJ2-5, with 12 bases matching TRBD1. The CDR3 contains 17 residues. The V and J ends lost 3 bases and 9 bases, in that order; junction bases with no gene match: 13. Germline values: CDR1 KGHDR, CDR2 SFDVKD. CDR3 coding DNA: TGTGCCACCAGTGATCACGCCGGGACAGGGGGCGCGAGGGCCCAGTACTTC. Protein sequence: CATSDHAGTGGARAQYF.

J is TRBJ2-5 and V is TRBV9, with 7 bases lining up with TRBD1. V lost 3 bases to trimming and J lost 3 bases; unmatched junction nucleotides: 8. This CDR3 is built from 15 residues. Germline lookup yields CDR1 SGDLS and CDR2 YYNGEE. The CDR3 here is CASSASGQFKETQYF. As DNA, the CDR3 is TGTGCCAGCAGCGCCTCGGGACAGTTTAAAGAGACCCAGTACTTC. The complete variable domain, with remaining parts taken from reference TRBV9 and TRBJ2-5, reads DSGVTQTPKHLITATGQRVTLRCSPRSGDLSVYWYQQSLDQGLQFLIQYYNGEERAKGNILERFSAQQFPDLHSELNLSSLELGDSALYFCASSASGQFKETQYFGPGTRLLVL.

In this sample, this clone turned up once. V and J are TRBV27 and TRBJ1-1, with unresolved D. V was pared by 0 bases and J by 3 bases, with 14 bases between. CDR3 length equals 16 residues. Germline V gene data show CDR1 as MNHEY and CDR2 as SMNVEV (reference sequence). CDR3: CASSLSPRVPYTEAFF. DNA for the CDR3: TGTGCCAGCAGTTTATCTCCGCGGGTCCCTTACACTGAAGCTTTCTTT.

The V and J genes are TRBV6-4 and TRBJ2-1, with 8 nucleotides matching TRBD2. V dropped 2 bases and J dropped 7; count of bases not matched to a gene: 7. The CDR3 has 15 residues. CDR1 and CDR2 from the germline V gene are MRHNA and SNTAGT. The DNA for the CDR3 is TGTGCCAGCAGTGACCCGGGGGGGTCTATAAATGAGCAGTTCTTC. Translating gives CASSDPGGSINEQFF.

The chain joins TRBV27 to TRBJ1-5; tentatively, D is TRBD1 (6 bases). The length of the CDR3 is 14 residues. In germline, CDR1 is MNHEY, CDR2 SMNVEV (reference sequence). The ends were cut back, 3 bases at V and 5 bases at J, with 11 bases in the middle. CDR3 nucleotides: TGTGCCAGCAGTTTCCGACAGGTTTATCAGCCCCAGCATTTT. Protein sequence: CASSFRQVYQPQHF.

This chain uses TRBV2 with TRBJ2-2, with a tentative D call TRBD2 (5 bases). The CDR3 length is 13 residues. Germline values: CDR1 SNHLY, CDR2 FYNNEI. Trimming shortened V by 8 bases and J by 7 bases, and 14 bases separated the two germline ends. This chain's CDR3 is CASVEGSGGELFF. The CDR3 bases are TGTGCCAGCGTTGAGGGATCGGGCGGGGAGCTGTTTTTT.

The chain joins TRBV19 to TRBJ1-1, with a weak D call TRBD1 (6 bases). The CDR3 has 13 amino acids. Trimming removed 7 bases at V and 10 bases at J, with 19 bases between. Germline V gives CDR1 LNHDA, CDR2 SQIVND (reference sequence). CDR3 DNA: TGTGCCAGTACCACAGGCGGGGGGCTGGTAGCTTTCTTT. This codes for CASTTGGGLVAFF.

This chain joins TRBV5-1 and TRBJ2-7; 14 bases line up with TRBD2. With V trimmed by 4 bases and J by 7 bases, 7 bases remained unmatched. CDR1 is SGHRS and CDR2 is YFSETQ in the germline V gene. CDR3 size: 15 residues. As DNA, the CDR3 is TGCGCCAGCAGCGAAGGGACTAGCGGGGGAACGGAGCAGTACGTC. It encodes CASSEGTSGGTEQYV.

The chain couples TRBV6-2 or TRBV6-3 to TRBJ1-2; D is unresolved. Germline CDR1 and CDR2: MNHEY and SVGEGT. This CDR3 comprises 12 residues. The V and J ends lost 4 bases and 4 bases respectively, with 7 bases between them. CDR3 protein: CASSWAGYGYTF. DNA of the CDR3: TGTGCCAGCAGTTGGGCGGGCTATGGCTACACCTTC.